Below, 28 T cell receptor beta chains from the same sample are listed, as sequenced in a study of persistence of HIV-infected CD4 T cells. The immunoSEQ assay was version 4, run in survey mode. Using immunoSEQ multiplex PCR, the repertoire was profiled, and TCRdb retains in-frame clones only, with some absent. The profile shows just under 65,000 clones, approximately 75% of them singletons. Their antigens remain unidentified. An overlapping HIV-1 Gag peptide pool stimulated these cells at about 1 ug/peptide/mL. Memory cells lacking CD40L and CD69 with high CD45RO were sorted. The source material was CD4+ T cells sorted from PBMCs after approximately 20-hour stimulation, sampled from a patient who received antiretroviral therapy. The source is an adult man with HIV who was CMV-seropositive.

This clone occurred a few times. This chain joins TRBV3-1 (or the pseudogene TRBV3-2) and TRBJ1-1; no firm D call. In germline, CDR1 is LGHDT, CDR2 YNNKEL (reference sequence). The CDR3 sequence is 14 residues long. Trimming shortened V by 6 bases and J by 0 bases, and 11 bases separated the two germline ends. The CDR3 here is CASSWRIMNTEAFF. DNA of the CDR3: TGTGCCAGCAGTTGGCGGATCATGAACACTGAAGCTTTCTTT.

This sequence joins TRBV5-1 and TRBJ1-1; D uncertain. CDR1 and CDR2 (germline): SGHRS, YFSETQ. With 2 bases removed from V and 3 bases from J, the gap between germline ends came to 14 bases. The CDR3 spans 15 residues. The CDR3 protein is CASSFDMGWDTEAFF. The CDR3 DNA is TGCGCCAGCAGCTTCGACATGGGGTGGGACACTGAAGCTTTCTTT.

The rearrangement joins TRBV7-9 to TRBJ1-1; the D gene is possibly TRBD1 (5 bases). CDR1 SEHNR and CDR2 FQNEAQ come from the germline V gene (reference sequence). Between the trimmed V and J ends, which lost 8 bases and 5 bases, there was a span of 15 bases. The CDR3 is 13 residues long. The CDR3 nucleotides are TGTGCCAGCTCCGATTCAGGGCTGACTGAAGCTTTCTTT. This translates into CASSDSGLTEAFF.

The rearrangement joins TRBV5-1 to TRBJ2-1; 7 positions match TRBD1. CDR1 and CDR2 from the germline V gene are SGHRS and YFSETQ. Germline trimming cut 1 base from V and 6 bases from J; bases unmatched to any gene: 4. The CDR3 has 14 residues. In nucleotides, the CDR3 is TGCGCCAGCAGCTTGTCCGGGACAGTCAATGAGCAGTTCTTC. Amino acid sequence: CASSLSGTVNEQFF.

V usage is TRBV5-1 and J usage is TRBJ1-6, with a tentative D call TRBD1 (5 bases). Germline V gene data show CDR1 as SGHRS and CDR2 as YFSETQ. The CDR3 has 16 residues. The V end was cut by 0 bases, the J end by 7 bases, with 14 bases between. The CDR3 bases are TGCGCCAGCAGCTTGGTGGGAGGGGTGGTGAATTCACCCCTCCACTTT. This gives the protein CASSLVGGVVNSPLHF.

V usage is TRBV18 and J usage is TRBJ2-2; D not certain. The V end was cut by 0 bases, the J end by 6 bases, with 11 bases between. CDR1 KGHSH and CDR2 LQKENI come from the germline V gene. CDR3 length equals 15 residues. CDR3: CASSPPGMPAGELFF. The CDR3 coding sequence is TGTGCCAGCTCACCACCGGGGATGCCGGCCGGGGAGCTGTTTTTT.

The chain couples TRBV6-5 to TRBJ1-2; possibly TRBD1 for D (5 bases). This CDR3 is 13 amino acids long. V lost 0 bases and J 8 bases, leaving 10 bases between the germline ends. From germline, CDR1 is MNHEY and CDR2 SVGAGI. This CDR3 is CASSYSRGRGYTF. CDR3 nucleotides: TGTGCCAGCAGTTACTCGAGGGGTCGAGGCTACACCTTC.

CDR3 loop: CASSSQTRNTGELFF. The CDR3, as DNA: TGTGCCAGCAGCTCCCAAACCAGAAACACCGGGGAGCTGTTTTTT. The rearrangement uses TRBV7-9 and TRBJ2-2; D call uncertain. The CDR3 has 15 residues. Per the germline V gene, CDR1 is SEHNR and CDR2 is FQNEAQ (reference sequence). V was cut by 4 bases and J by 2 bases, with 11 bases left in between. Looking up the rest from reference TRBV7-9 and TRBJ2-2 gives the full variable domain: DTGVSQNPRHKITKRGQNVTFRCDPISEHNRLYWYRQTLGQGPEFLTYFQNEAQLEKSRLLSDRFSAERPKGSFSTLEIQRTEQGDSAMYLCASSSQTRNTGELFFGEGSRLTVL.

This clone was recorded once. The rearrangement joins TRBV5-1 to TRBJ1-6, with a weak D call TRBD1 (6 bases). The CDR3 extends over 17 amino acids. V gave up 0 bases and J gave up 3 bases, with 13 bases separating them. Germline lookup yields CDR1 SGHRS and CDR2 YFSETQ. CDR3: CASSLAHRTDYNSPLHF. In nucleotides, the CDR3 is TGCGCCAGCAGCTTGGCCCATAGGACAGACTATAATTCACCCCTCCACTTT.

The chain carries TRBV2 and TRBJ1-6, with no clear D. The CDR3 covers 14 residues. Germline CDR1 and CDR2: SNHLY and FYNNEI. V lost 6 bases and J lost 4, with 10 bases in between. The CDR3, as DNA: TGTGCCAGCAGCGACCCGGGGTATAATTCACCCCTCCACTTT. The encoded protein is CASSDPGYNSPLHF.

The chain has TRBV7-3 and TRBJ2-5; 7 positions match TRBD1. Germline CDR1 SGHTA, CDR2 FQGTGA. The CDR3 contains 15 residues. With V trimmed by 2 bases and J by 5 bases, 8 bases remained unmatched. CDR3 bases: TGTGCCAGCAGCTTACGGGCAGGGGGAAGCGAGACCCAGTACTTC. It specifies CASSLRAGGSETQYF. The full variable domain, with the rest looked up from reference TRBV7-3 and TRBJ2-5, is GAGVSQTPSNKVTEKGKYVELRCDPISGHTALYWYRQSLGQGPEFLIYFQGTGAADDSGLPNDRFFAVRPEGSVSTLKIQRTERGDSAVYLCASSLRAGGSETQYFGPGTRLLVL.

The CDR3 DNA reads as TGTGCCAGTAGTATAGACAGGTACGATGAGCAGTTCTTC. This codes for CASSIDRYDEQFF. The gene calls are TRBV19 and TRBJ2-1; the D is unclear. V was trimmed by 0 bases and J by 8 bases, leaving 8 bases between them. This CDR3 comprises 13 residues. Germline assignment: CDR1 LNHDA and CDR2 SQIVND (reference sequence).

This clone showed up just a few times. The chain uses TRBV5-1 and TRBJ1-1; a weak D match, TRBD1 (5 bases). CDR1 SGHRS and CDR2 YFSETQ come from the germline V gene. The length of the CDR3 is 15 residues. Trimming shortened V by 4 bases and J by 2 bases, and 15 bases separated the two germline ends. The CDR3 nucleotides read TGCGCCAGCAGCCCGTCTGTAACAGGAAACACTGAAGCTTTCTTT. Residues: CASSPSVTGNTEAFF.

The chain employs TRBV5-6 and TRBJ2-2; D not certain. Trimming removed 2 bases from V and 4 bases from J, with 9 bases in between. The CDR3 sequence is 14 residues long. CDR1 and CDR2 (germline): SGHDT, YYEEEE. The CDR3: CASSFGGPTGELFF. CDR3 DNA: TGTGCCAGCAGCTTCGGCGGACCCACCGGGGAGCTGTTTTTT.

The gene calls are TRBV25-1 and TRBJ1-2; D is perhaps TRBD1 (5 bases). Germline values: CDR1 MGHDK, CDR2 SYGVNS. The V gene lost 3 bases and the J gene lost 8 bases, with 13 bases spanning the gap. The CDR3 loop spans 13 amino acids. Here the CDR3 DNA reads TGTGCCAGCAGTGATAGACAGATCTTCGGCTACACCTTC. This translates into CASSDRQIFGYTF.

This clone appeared once. The chain joins TRBV9 to TRBJ2-2; D not certain. CDR3 length: 13 residues. The germline V gene encodes CDR1 SGDLS and CDR2 YYNGEE. V shed 4 bases and J shed 5 bases, with 9 bases lying between them. CDR3: CASSPHGTGELFF. DNA for the CDR3: TGTGCCAGCAGCCCCCACGGGACCGGGGAGCTGTTTTTT.

The rearrangement uses TRBV5-1 and TRBJ1-6, with D possibly matching TRBD1 (6 bases). V lost 0 bases to trimming and J lost 0 bases, with 28 bases between them. This CDR3 region has 23 residues. Germline V CDR1 and CDR2: SGHRS, YFSETQ. This CDR3 is CASSLAGTPASFEGVSYNSPLHF. The CDR3 DNA follows: TGCGCCAGCAGCTTGGCGGGGACACCAGCTAGCTTCGAGGGGGTCTCCTATAATTCACCCCTCCACTTT.

The rearrangement uses TRBV7-6 and TRBJ2-3; D unclear. Germline V CDR1 and CDR2: SGHVS, FNYEAQ. The CDR3 totals 13 residues. Trimming pared 4 bases from V and 0 bases from J, leaving 5 bases between. CDR3 amino acids: CASSSGSTDTQYF. The CDR3, as DNA: TGTGCCAGCAGCTCAGGTAGCACAGATACGCAGTATTTT.

The gene calls are TRBV9 and TRBJ2-1; TRBD1 aligns across 9 bases. Germline CDR1 is SGDLS and CDR2 is YYNGEE. The CDR3 contains 16 residues. The V and J ends lost 4 bases and 7 bases, in that order; junction bases with no gene match: 12. The CDR3 nucleotides read TGTGCCAGCAGCCCCGCCTCCGGGACAGGGAAGAATGAGCAGTTCTTC. It is translated as CASSPASGTGKNEQFF.

There are a few counts of this clone. This chain connects TRBV10-3 to TRBJ2-3, with D perhaps TRBD2 (5 bases). The CDR3 totals 14 residues. Germline loops: CDR1 ENHRY, CDR2 SYGVKD. V was pared by 6 bases and J by 0 bases, with 10 bases between. The CDR3 sequence: CAIRASGSTDTQYF. As DNA, the CDR3 is TGTGCCATCAGGGCCAGCGGAAGCACAGATACGCAGTATTTT.

There are a few counts of this clone. The J gene is TRBJ1-1, the V gene TRBV2; weak D call: TRBD1 (6 bases). Trimming pared 7 bases from V and 11 bases from J, leaving 23 bases between. This CDR3 contains 14 residues. Germline assignment: CDR1 SNHLY and CDR2 FYNNEI. CDR3 DNA sequence: TGTGCCAGCAAAATAACCCGGGACAACGTACAGGCTTTCTTT. It yields the protein CASKITRDNVQAFF.

The chain combines TRBV5-1 with TRBJ2-7; D is unresolved. CDR1 is SGHRS, CDR2 YFSETQ, per germline. This CDR3 is 13 amino acids long. Trimming removed 1 base from V and 0 bases from J, with 5 bases in between. In DNA form, the CDR3 reads TGCGCCAGCAGCTTGACCTACTCCTACGAGCAGTACTTC. This codes for CASSLTYSYEQYF.

The rearrangement links TRBV3-1 (or the pseudogene TRBV3-2) to TRBJ2-7; D is perhaps TRBD1 (5 bases). Trimming shortened V by 4 bases and J by 7 bases, and 14 bases separated the two germline ends. Germline CDR1 LGHDT, CDR2 YNNKEL (reference sequence). The CDR3 consists of 13 residues. For the CDR3, the DNA is TGTGCCAGCAGCCCCAGGGTAGTGCGGGAGCAGTACTTC. Translated: CASSPRVVREQYF.

V is TRBV5-5 and J is TRBJ1-3; weak D call: TRBD1 (5 bases). Trimming left V 4 bases short and J 5 bases short, with 19 bases between. The CDR3 sequence is 16 residues long. Germline values: CDR1 SGHKS, CDR2 YYEKEE (reference sequence). CDR3 in amino acids: CASSVQTDEIRNTIYF. CDR3 coding DNA: TGTGCCAGCAGCGTCCAGACAGACGAGATTAGAAACACCATATATTTT.

The gene calls are TRBV6-6 and TRBJ1-5; TRBD1 matches at 7 bases. This CDR3 region has 16 residues. With V trimmed by 2 bases and J by 4 bases, 8 bases remained unmatched. Germline loops: CDR1 MNHNY, CDR2 SVGAGI (reference sequence). The CDR3: CASSYGGGSGNQPQHF. The CDR3 DNA reads TGTGCCAGCAGTTACGGAGGGGGCTCGGGAAATCAGCCCCAGCATTTT.

This clone appeared a single time. The chain uses TRBV28 and TRBJ2-2; 9 bases align to TRBD2. V lost 7 bases to trimming and J lost 2 bases; unmatched junction nucleotides: 20. Germline CDR1 reads MDHEN; CDR2 reads SYDVKM. This CDR3 has 20 amino acids. The DNA of the CDR3 is TGTGCCAGCACTCCCTTCTCGGGGGCAGCGGGGGGCGATAACACCGGGGAGCTGTTTTTT. Amino acids: CASTPFSGAAGGDNTGELFF.

The chain combines TRBV5-1 with TRBJ1-6; D is uncertain. The germline V gene encodes CDR1 SGHRS and CDR2 YFSETQ. The length of the CDR3 is 13 residues. V was cut by 3 bases and J by 8 bases, with 9 bases left in between. CDR3 in amino acids: CASSSQEDSPLHF. CDR3 coding DNA: TGCGCCAGCAGCTCTCAGGAGGATTCACCCCTCCACTTT.

The chain links TRBV5-8 to TRBJ1-5, with D perhaps TRBD1 (5 bases). The CDR3 is made up of 17 amino acids. Between the trimmed V and J ends, which lost 2 bases and 0 bases, there was a span of 15 bases. CDR1 is SGHTS, CDR2 YDEGEE, per germline. DNA for the CDR3: TGTGCCAGCAGCTTCACCGGGACGGGGTATAGCAATCAGCCCCAGCATTTT. Residues: CASSFTGTGYSNQPQHF.